The clone carrying this TCR beta chain came up a few times. As yet, its antigen is unknown. The data stem from a study of cytomegalovirus exposure and HLA in healthy donors. General observations from the study: The authors listed around 150 TCR beta chains as cytomegalovirus-associated.

Germline V lookup: CDR1 SNHLY, CDR2 FYNNEI. The CDR3 runs 12 residues. The V end was cut by 1 base, the J end by 7 bases, with 5 bases between. Data came from immunoSEQ multiplex PCR; TCRdb stores just in-frame clones and leaves some out. The repertoire holds approximately 110,000 clones, with just under 95% as singletons. The receptor was derived from a woman aged 18 to 35 in good health and CMV-seronegative. Source material: PBMCs. The chain joins TRBV2 to TRBJ1-5; no reliable D call. The CDR3 DNA reads TGTGCCAGCAGTGAAGGGCTGCAGCCCCAGCATTTT. Encoded protein: CASSEGLQPQHF. The variable domain in full, with the rest retrieved from reference TRBV2 and TRBJ1-5, is EPEVTQTPSHQVTQMGQEVILRCVPISNHLYFYWYRQILGQKVEFLVSFYNNEISEKSEIFDDQFSVERPDGSNFTLKIRSTKLEDSAMYFCASSEGLQPQHFGDGTRLSIL.